Listed below are T cell receptor beta chains from one sample, sequenced in a study of CD8 T cells in ankylosing spondylitis. MiXCR, run by TCRdb on the 5' RACE reads, gives a single entry per CDR3 protein. Of under 300,000 distinct CDR3 sequences listed, around 10% were seen once; the top ten hold less than 8%. The sample comprised blood, either unsorted or a sorted T cell fraction (not recorded which). Receptors were obtained from a male donor with ankylosing spondylitis or in good health (not recorded which). CDR3s include the opening cysteine and the closing phenylalanine or tryptophan. Fields, in order: D gene, clone size, V gene, J gene, CDR3 protein, CDR3 DNA. D genes are given only for firm matches. For some rows the clone size is stated as once, few or many, or as a class when expanded; others skip it.

>.|many|TRBV12-3/TRBV12-4|TRBJ1-1
CASSLVSESGTEAFF
TGTGCCAGCAGTTTAGTGTCGGAATCTGGCACTGAAGCTTTCTTT
>.|many|TRBV20-1|TRBJ2-1
CSARDRGWNEQFF
TGCAGTGCTAGAGATAGGGGATGGAATGAGCAGTTCTTC
>.|many|TRBV5-1|TRBJ2-3
CASSDGRPEVDTQYF
TGCGCCAGCAGCGACGGACGTCCCGAGGTGGATACGCAGTATTTT
>TRBD1|many|TRBV5-1|TRBJ1-1
CASSSPTGGTEAFF
TGCGCCAGCAGCTCGCCTACAGGGGGCACTGAAGCTTTCTTT
>.|many|TRBV12-3/TRBV12-4|TRBJ2-1
CASSGTSAHEQFF
TGTGCCAGCAGTGGGACTTCGGCTCATGAGCAGTTCTTC
>.|many|TRBV20-1|TRBJ2-3
CSVGVRTDTQYF
TGCAGTGTTGGGGTACGCACAGATACGCAGTATTTT
>.|many|TRBV29-1|TRBJ2-7
CSVDMGYEQYF
TGCAGCGTTGATATGGGCTACGAGCAGTACTTC
>.|few|TRBV4-1|TRBJ1-2
CASSQTPFGRRNYGYTF
TGCGCCAGCAGCCAAACACCGTTCGGGAGGCGAAACTATGGCTACACCTTC
>TRBD2|.|TRBV12-3/TRBV12-4|TRBJ2-7
CASSLGGRGGNEQYF
TGTGCCAGCAGCCTTGGTGGGCGGGGAGGGAACGAGCAGTACTTC
>.|few|TRBV6-5|TRBJ1-1
CASSYSRGPEAFF
TGTGCCAGCAGTTACTCGAGGGGCCCTGAAGCTTTCTTT
>TRBD1|many|TRBV5-1|TRBJ2-2
CASSRDRGGTGELFF
TGCGCCAGCAGCCGAGACAGGGGAGGCACCGGGGAGCTGTTTTTT
>.|many|TRBV12-3/TRBV12-4|TRBJ2-5
CASRSLKGTGGETQYF
TGTGCCAGCAGATCTCTGAAGGGGACGGGTGGGGAGACCCAGTACTTC
>.|many|TRBV20-1|TRBJ2-5
CSASSQKETQYF
TGCAGTGCTAGCTCCCAGAAAGAGACCCAGTACTTC
>.|many|TRBV20-1|TRBJ2-7
CSAREVRRSSYEQYF
TGCAGTGCTAGAGAAGTTCGACGTAGCTCCTACGAGCAGTACTTC
>TRBD2|many|TRBV20-1|TRBJ2-3
CSARAGGADTQYF
TGCAGTGCTAGAGCGGGAGGGGCAGATACGCAGTATTTT
>TRBD2|many|TRBV7-8|TRBJ2-1
CASSPRTSGGLILRNEQFF
TGTGCCAGCAGCCCCCGGACTAGCGGGGGGCTTATTCTGAGAAATGAGCAGTTCTTC
>.|few|TRBV18|TRBJ1-1
CASSPRRAGAEAFF
TGTGCCAGCTCACCTAGGAGGGCCGGCGCTGAAGCTTTCTTT
>.|.|TRBV3-1|TRBJ1-1
CASSRRPTIVADAEAFF
TGTGCCAGCAGCCGACGGCCTACCATCGTAGCAGACGCTGAAGCTTTCTTT
>.|many|TRBV9|TRBJ2-7
CASSVGGTPYEQYF
TGTGCCAGCAGCGTAGGAGGGACACCCTACGAGCAGTACTTC
>TRBD1|few|TRBV28|TRBJ2-1
CASTRDRDTNEQFF
TGTGCCAGCACTCGGGACAGGGATACCAATGAGCAGTTCTTC
>.|many|TRBV12-3/TRBV12-4|TRBJ2-7
CASRIDSYEQYF
TGTGCCAGCAGAATTGACAGTTACGAGCAGTACTTC
>.|many|TRBV5-1|TRBJ1-1
CASSFGTGRTEAFF
TGCGCCAGCAGCTTCGGGACGGGCCGCACTGAAGCTTTCTTT
>.|many|TRBV10-1|TRBJ2-5
CASSESSGAEQETQYF
TGCGCCAGCAGTGAGTCTTCTGGGGCCGAGCAAGAGACCCAGTACTTC
>TRBD2|few|TRBV12-3/TRBV12-4|TRBJ2-3
CASTRLAGVTDTQYF
TGTGCCAGCACCAGACTAGCGGGAGTCACAGATACGCAGTATTTT
>TRBD2|many|TRBV20-1|TRBJ2-7
CSARGGGSYEQYF
TGCAGTGCTAGGGGGGGGGGCTCCTACGAGCAGTACTTC
>.|.|TRBV20-1|TRBJ1-4
CSARGHQTNEKLFF
TGCAGTGCTAGAGGACATCAGACTAATGAAAAACTGTTTTTT
>.|many|TRBV11-2|TRBJ2-1
CASSLASSSYNEQFF
TGTGCCAGCAGCTTAGCCAGCAGCTCCTACAATGAGCAGTTCTTC
>.|many|TRBV5-1|TRBJ1-1
CASSLANGATEAFF
TGCGCCAGCAGCTTGGCCAACGGTGCCACTGAAGCTTTCTTT
>.|.|TRBV7-2|TRBJ2-7
CASSLGLASYYEQYF
TGTGCCAGCAGCTTGGGGTTGGCGTCTTACTACGAGCAGTACTTC
>TRBD2|few|TRBV3-1|TRBJ2-5
CASSQDPRLAGQETQYF
TGTGCCAGCAGCCAAGATCCCAGACTAGCGGGACAAGAGACCCAGTACTTC
>.|.|TRBV10-2|TRBJ1-1
CASKVGHTEAFF
TGCGCCAGCAAGGTCGGACACACTGAAGCTTTCTTT
>TRBD1|many|TRBV7-8|TRBJ2-3
CASSFRQGIGTDTQYF
TGTGCCAGCAGCTTCCGACAGGGAATTGGCACAGATACGCAGTATTTT
>TRBD1|.|TRBV6-7|TRBJ1-1
CASSSNPGTGLLAELGAFF
TGTGCCAGCAGTTCCAACCCCGGGACAGGGTTACTCGCCGAACTAGGAGCTTTCTTT
>TRBD1|few|TRBV5-1|TRBJ1-6
CASSSNQGARNSPLHF
TGCGCCAGCAGCTCTAACCAGGGGGCTCGAAATTCACCCCTCCACTTT
>TRBD1|many|TRBV29-1|TRBJ2-1
CSVEGTAYNEQFF
TGCAGCGTTGAGGGGACAGCCTACAATGAGCAGTTCTTC
>.|few|TRBV11-2|TRBJ1-2
CASSRVTDYGYTF
TGTGCCAGCAGCCGTGTGACAGACTATGGCTACACCTTC
>TRBD1|many|TRBV28|TRBJ2-3
CASFSTGIGTDTQYF
TGTGCCAGCTTTTCGACAGGGATTGGCACAGATACGCAGTATTTT
>.|many|TRBV12-3/TRBV12-4|TRBJ2-5
CASSFRRGTETQYF
TGTGCCAGCAGTTTTCGTCGGGGTACGGAGACCCAGTACTTC
>TRBD1|.|TRBV10-3|TRBJ2-1
CAISGFDREGLSSYNEQFF
TGTGCCATCAGCGGCTTTGACAGGGAAGGGTTGAGCTCCTACAATGAGCAGTTCTTC
>.|many|TRBV20-1|TRBJ1-1
CSASYRGHGTEAFF
TGCAGTGCTAGTTATCGGGGGCACGGCACTGAAGCTTTCTTT
>TRBD1|few|TRBV5-3|TRBJ2-7
CARYPGQGAYEQYF
TGTGCCAGGTACCCGGGACAGGGGGCCTACGAGCAGTACTTC
>TRBD2|many|TRBV20-1|TRBJ2-7
CSAINPSGGYEQYF
TGCAGTGCTATAAACCCTAGCGGGGGCTACGAGCAGTACTTC
>TRBD1|.|TRBV20-1|TRBJ2-7
CSARDRDRALSFDEQYF
TGCAGTGCTAGAGATCGGGACAGGGCTTTGAGTTTCGACGAGCAGTACTTC
>TRBD1|.|TRBV7-6|TRBJ1-1
CASSPRGQAGTEAFF
TGTGCCAGCAGCCCTAGGGGACAGGCGGGGACTGAAGCTTTCTTT
>.|few|TRBV12-3/TRBV12-4|TRBJ2-7
CASSFGRVGSYEQYF
TGTGCCAGCAGCTTTGGACGGGTGGGATCCTACGAGCAGTACTTC
>.|.|TRBV7-8|TRBJ1-1
CASSLTANRPNTEAFF
TGTGCCAGCAGCCTCACAGCGAACAGGCCGAACACTGAAGCTTTCTTT
>TRBD1|many|TRBV5-1|TRBJ1-2
CASSFGDRTNYGYTF
TGCGCCAGCAGCTTCGGGGACAGGACAAACTATGGCTACACCTTC
>TRBD1|many|TRBV9|TRBJ2-5
CASSVAGGYRETQYF
TGTGCCAGCAGCGTTGCAGGGGGCTATCGAGAGACCCAGTACTTC
>.|many|TRBV24-1|TRBJ2-3
CATSLSGLTDTQYF
TGTGCCACCAGTCTGTCAGGGTTAACAGATACGCAGTATTTT